The present entry profiles one TCR beta chain with its context. The data are from a study of blood T cell repertoires in COVID-19. Overall study context: T cells, B-cell-depleted T cells, or PBMCs provided the cDNA or gDNA that served as material.

The CDR3 has 21 amino acids. Germline values: CDR1 MGHRA, CDR2 YSYEKL. J lost 4 bases, V lost 0 bases, and 15 bases had no gene match. How the authors handled the data: Reference gene primer amplification yielded estimated nucleated cell counts. This table comes from immunoSEQ multiplex PCR, and its TCRdb copy is limited to in-frame clones, with some not included. V, J and clone size derive from that table, while D and trimming were established from the DNA sequence. The data show 45,000 or so clones, with 82% seen just once and roughly 4.6% held by the top ten. The sample was peripheral blood. The receptor was derived from an older woman with acute or convalescent COVID-19. The chain has TRBV4-1 and TRBJ2-5; TRBD2 matches at 15 bases. The CDR3 loop is CASSQDDPGTGTSGRRETQYF. The CDR3 bases are TGCGCCAGCAGCCAAGATGATCCGGGGACCGGGACTAGCGGGAGGCGAGAGACCCAGTACTTC.